These T cell receptor beta chains were read from a single sample in a study of blood T cell repertoires in COVID-19. TCRdb's copy holds only in-frame clones and misses some; the assay was immunoSEQ multiplex PCR. The sample gives some 300,000 clones, more than 70% of which show up once; under 2.5% is in the top ten. The sample comprised PBMCs or T cells enriched from blood (not recorded which). The source is a woman in her fifties or sixties in a cohort exposed to, infected with or recovered from COVID-19 (not recorded which). Each CDR3 is given with its conserved first and last residue. The D gene is left open where the match is weak.

CDR3aa	v_gene	j_gene	d_gene
CASSFRGQGAKGYTF	TRBV3-1/TRBV3-2	TRBJ1-2	TRBD1
CSVEIGLADTDTQYF	TRBV29-1	TRBJ2-3	TRBD2
CASSQEGSGRGSYEQYF	TRBV3-1/TRBV3-2	TRBJ2-7	TRBD1
CAWRGRVRTDTQYF	TRBV30	TRBJ2-3	-
CAISTTYEQYF	TRBV10-3	TRBJ2-7	-
CASLWDRAGNEQFF	TRBV2	TRBJ2-1	TRBD1
CASSQGLGTSTDTQYF	TRBV14	TRBJ2-3	-
CASSQAKGMHEQYF	TRBV3-1/TRBV3-2	TRBJ2-7	-
CASSIALRTAGAYNEQFF	TRBV19	TRBJ2-1	TRBD2
CAWSAEPHGLRSSYNSPLHF	TRBV30	TRBJ1-6	-
CASSLPGTTEAFF	TRBV27	TRBJ1-1	-
CASSYVSTSGNTIYF	TRBV6-5	TRBJ1-3	-
CASSLPRDSSYEQYF	TRBV14	TRBJ2-7	TRBD1